These T cell receptor beta chains were read from a single sample in a study of T cell changes during pregnancy in multiple sclerosis. Clones were read by immunoSEQ multiplex PCR, and TCRdb kept only the in-frame ones, dropping some. The table records 30,000 to 40,000 clones, 90% of them present only once. Sequenced material: CD4+ T cells from peripheral blood mononuclear cells, taken in the first trimester of pregnancy. The source of these receptors is a female donor in good health, enrolled as a control in a pregnancy study. Both conserved end residues are part of each CDR3. A D gene is named only where the DNA matches it firmly. Some rows have no size entry. The others give once, few or many, or a class for an expanded clone.

abundance	j_gene	d_gene	v_gene	CDR3nt	CDR3aa
NA	TRBJ1-5	NA	TRBV4-3	TGCGCCAGCAGCCAAGAGCCAGGGTCGAGGCCCCAGCATTTT	CASSQEPGSRPQHF
NA	TRBJ2-3	TRBD2	TRBV2	TGTGCCAGCAGTGATATATCGGGGGGAGGATTTACGCAGTATTTT	CASSDISGGGFTQYF
NA	TRBJ2-5	TRBD2	TRBV2	TGTGCCAGCAGCAAATTGACTAGCCGGGAGACCCAGTACTTC	CASSKLTSRETQYF
NA	TRBJ2-4	NA	TRBV6-1	TGTGCCAGCAGTGATCTGGGACTAGCCAAAAACATTCAGTACTTC	CASSDLGLAKNIQYF
NA	TRBJ1-1	TRBD1	TRBV11-2	TGTGCCAGCAGACCATTAAGGGGACAGGGTTCCTCGCGGGGTGAAGCTTTCTTT	CASRPLRGQGSSRGEAFF
NA	TRBJ1-6	NA	TRBV11-2	TGTGCCAGCAGCACCCTACCAGGGGATAATTCACCCCTCCACTTT	CASSTLPGDNSPLHF
few	TRBJ1-3	NA	TRBV9	TGTGCCAGCAGCCCAGGGGTGGGCCTAAGCTCTGGAAACACCATATATTTT	CASSPGVGLSSGNTIYF
NA	TRBJ1-5	NA	TRBV11-2	TGTGCCAGCAGCTTAGATTCCGGGGCGGGACAGCCCCAGCATTTT	CASSLDSGAGQPQHF
few	TRBJ2-2	NA	TRBV6-1	TGTGCCAGCAGTTTTCAGGGATCCGGGGAGCTGTTTTTT	CASSFQGSGELFF
NA	TRBJ1-2	NA	TRBV30	TGTGCCTGGAGTGTTCTCCATGGCTACACCTTC	CAWSVLHGYTF
once	TRBJ1-1	NA	TRBV7-2	TGTGCCAGCAGCTTAAACAGTAACACTGAAGCTTTCTTT	CASSLNSNTEAFF
NA	TRBJ2-5	TRBD2	TRBV28	TGTGCCAGCAGCTTTGGCCGGGCTAGCGGGGGGCATGGTCGAAGTGGGGAGACCCAGTACTTC	CASSFGRASGGHGRSGETQYF
NA	TRBJ2-1	NA	TRBV9	TGTGCCAGCAGCGTAGGGGGGCAAGCCGCCTACAATGAGCAGTTCTTC	CASSVGGQAAYNEQFF
NA	TRBJ2-5	TRBD2	TRBV11-2	TGTGCCAGCAGCTTAGATAATCAGGCTAGCGGGGAAGAGACCCAGTACTTC	CASSLDNQASGEETQYF
NA	TRBJ1-1	TRBD1	TRBV7-2	TGTGCCAGCAGCTACGGGACAGGGCGGGCGAGGGCTTTCTTT	CASSYGTGRARAFF
NA	TRBJ1-2	NA	TRBV7-9	TGTGCCAGCAGCAGCTACAGCGGCTACACCTTC	CASSSYSGYTF
NA	TRBJ2-1	TRBD2	TRBV6-1	TGTGCCAGCAGAACCGGGACTAGCGGATACAATGAGCAGTTCTTC	CASRTGTSGYNEQFF
NA	TRBJ2-2	TRBD2	TRBV7-9	TGTGCCAGGGAGCGGGGAGCTACCGGGGAGCTGTTTTTT	CARERGATGELFF
NA	TRBJ1-2	TRBD1	TRBV29-1	TGCAGCGTTGCGGGGGACAGCGAGAACTATGGCTACACCTTC	CSVAGDSENYGYTF
NA	TRBJ2-4	NA	TRBV6-1	TGTGCCAGGCCGGGGACACCTAGCCGGGGCATTCAGTACTTC	CARPGTPSRGIQYF
NA	TRBJ2-5	NA	TRBV4-3	TGCGCCAGCAGCCAAGGCGACAGCGGGGAGACCCAGTACTTC	CASSQGDSGETQYF
NA	TRBJ2-3	TRBD2	TRBV11-2	TGTGCCAGCAGCTTAACTAGCGGGGGAATCACAGATACGCAGTATTTT	CASSLTSGGITDTQYF
NA	TRBJ2-1	TRBD2	TRBV11-1	TGTGCCAGCAGCTTAGAGACGGGGGGGCGTCGTGAGCAGTTCTTC	CASSLETGGRREQFF
NA	TRBJ1-2	TRBD1	TRBV2	TGTGCCAGCAGCGGGGACAGCCCATCCTATGGCTACACCTTC	CASSGDSPSYGYTF
NA	TRBJ1-1	TRBD1	TRBV2	TGTGCCAGCGCCAGGACAGGGATTCCTTTCTTT	CASARTGIPFF
NA	TRBJ1-5	TRBD1	TRBV7-8	TGTGCCAGCAGCCAGTGGGGACAGGGGTCTCAGCCCCAGCATTTT	CASSQWGQGSQPQHF
NA	TRBJ1-1	TRBD1	TRBV18	TGTGCCAGCTCACCCTGGACAGGGGAGATGATAAACACTGAAGCTTTCTTT	CASSPWTGEMINTEAFF
NA	TRBJ2-7	NA	TRBV7-3	TGTGCCAGCAGCTTAACCAGGACACAATCCTACGAGCAGTACTTC	CASSLTRTQSYEQYF
once	TRBJ1-1	NA	TRBV7-3	TGTGCCAGCAGCTCTATCGACACCACTGAAGCTTTCTTT	CASSSIDTTEAFF
NA	TRBJ1-3	NA	TRBV13	TGTGCCAGCAGTCGCGACAGCTCTGGAAACACCATATATTTT	CASSRDSSGNTIYF
few	TRBJ2-5	TRBD2	TRBV28	TGTGCCAGCAGTCTTACTAGCGGGGGCCAAGAGACCCAGTACTTC	CASSLTSGGQETQYF
once	TRBJ2-3	TRBD2	TRBV27	TGTGCCAGCACCTCCCTAGCGGGCTACACAGATACGCAGTATTTT	CASTSLAGYTDTQYF
NA	TRBJ2-5	NA	TRBV4-1	TGCGCCAGCAGCCCAGGGAGGGGGGAAGAGACCCAGTACTTC	CASSPGRGEETQYF
NA	TRBJ2-3	TRBD1	TRBV7-2	TGTGCCAGCAGCTTATTTACAGGGGGCTTAGCAGATACGCAGTATTTT	CASSLFTGGLADTQYF
NA	TRBJ2-5	TRBD2	TRBV4-3	TGCGCCAGCAGCCACGGACTAGCGGGGGGGAGGTCGGAGACCCAGTACTTC	CASSHGLAGGRSETQYF
NA	TRBJ1-2	NA	TRBV19	TGTGCCACCCATAAAGAGGGGGTCAACTATGGCTACACCTTC	CATHKEGVNYGYTF
NA	TRBJ2-5	NA	TRBV18	TGTGCCAGCTCACCATGGCTAGCTCGGCAAGAGACCCAGTACTTC	CASSPWLARQETQYF